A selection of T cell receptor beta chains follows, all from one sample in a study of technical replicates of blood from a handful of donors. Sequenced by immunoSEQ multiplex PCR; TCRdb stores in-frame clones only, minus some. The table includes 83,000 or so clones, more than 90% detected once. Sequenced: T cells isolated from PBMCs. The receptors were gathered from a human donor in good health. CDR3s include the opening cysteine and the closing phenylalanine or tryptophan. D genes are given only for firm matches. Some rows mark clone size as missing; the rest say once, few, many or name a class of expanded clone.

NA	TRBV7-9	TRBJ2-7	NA	CASSLTLAHEQYF	TGTGCCAGCAGCTTGACACTAGCACACGAGCAGTACTTC
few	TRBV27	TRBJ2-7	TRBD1	CASSPRTGLYEQYF	TGTGCCAGCAGCCCTAGGACAGGGTTGTACGAGCAGTACTTC
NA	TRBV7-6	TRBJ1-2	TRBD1	CASSLGTEIYGIYAF	TGTGCCAGCAGCTTGGGGACAGAAATCTATGGTATTTACGCCTTC
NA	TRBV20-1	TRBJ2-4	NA	CSATKGNIQYF	TGCAGTGCCACAAAGGGGAACATTCAGTACTTC
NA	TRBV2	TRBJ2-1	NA	CASRTGVGSYNEQFF	TGTGCCAGCAGGACAGGCGTAGGGTCCTACAATGAGCAGTTCTTC
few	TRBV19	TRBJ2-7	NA	CASSIWQGPYEQYF	TGTGCCAGTAGTATCTGGCAGGGTCCCTACGAGCAGTACTTC
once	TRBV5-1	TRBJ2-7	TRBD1	CASSFRTGTVRPEQYF	TGCGCCAGCAGCTTTCGGACAGGGACCGTTCGTCCCGAGCAGTACTTC
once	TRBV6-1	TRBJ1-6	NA	CASSAVGAPNSYNSPLHF	TGTGCCAGCAGTGCGGTGGGGGCGCCAAATTCCTATAATTCACCCCTCCACTTT
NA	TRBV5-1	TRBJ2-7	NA	CASSLAGPGMLSYEQYF	TGCGCCAGCAGCTTGGCTGGGCCAGGCATGCTCTCCTACGAGCAGTACTTC
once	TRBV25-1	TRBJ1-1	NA	CASSDLQGNTEAFF	TGTGCCAGCAGTGATCTACAGGGGAACACTGAAGCTTTCTTT
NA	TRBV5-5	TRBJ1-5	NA	CASSFGGDSNQPQHF	TGTGCCAGCAGCTTCGGGGGGGATAGCAATCAGCCCCAGCATTTT
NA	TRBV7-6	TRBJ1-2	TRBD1	CASSPGGQGVSGYTF	TGTGCCAGCAGCCCTGGGGGACAGGGAGTTTCAGGCTACACCTTC
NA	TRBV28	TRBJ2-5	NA	CASSFTTERSEEQETQYF	TGTGCCAGCAGTTTTACTACAGAGCGGTCTGAGGAGCAAGAGACCCAGTACTTC
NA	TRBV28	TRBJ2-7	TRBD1	CASSISTGTGGEQYF	TGTGCCAGCAGCATTTCAACCGGGACAGGGGGCGAGCAGTACTTC
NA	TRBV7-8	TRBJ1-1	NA	CASSRRLSDTEAFF	TGTGCCAGCAGCCGAAGATTATCGGACACTGAAGCTTTCTTT
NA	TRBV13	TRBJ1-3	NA	CASSSRDGYSGNTIYF	TGTGCCAGCAGCTCGCGGGACGGCTACTCTGGAAACACCATATATTTT
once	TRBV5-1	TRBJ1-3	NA	CASSSQGYGNTIYF	TGCGCCAGCAGCTCGCAGGGCTACGGAAACACCATATATTTT
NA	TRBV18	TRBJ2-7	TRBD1	CASSTGTGAYEQYF	TGTGCCAGCTCTACCGGGACAGGAGCATACGAGCAGTACTTC
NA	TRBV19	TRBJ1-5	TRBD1	CASRRTGMGNQPQHF	TGTGCCAGTAGGCGGACAGGGATGGGCAATCAGCCCCAGCATTTT
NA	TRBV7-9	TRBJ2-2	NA	CASSLERVPGELFF	TGTGCCAGCAGCCTTGAGAGGGTTCCCGGGGAGCTGTTTTTT
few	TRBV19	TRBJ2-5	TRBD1	CASTPGGWETQYF	TGTGCCAGTACCCCAGGGGGCTGGGAGACCCAGTACTTC
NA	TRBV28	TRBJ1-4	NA	CASSFQGARGEKLFF	TGTGCCAGCAGTTTTCAAGGGGCGCGGGGTGAAAAACTGTTTTTT
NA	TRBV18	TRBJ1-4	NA	CASSQNQGPNEKLFF	TGTGCCAGCTCACAAAACCAGGGCCCTAATGAAAAACTGTTTTTT
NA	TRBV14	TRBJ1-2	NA	CASSQDKGGDPYGYTF	TGTGCCAGCAGCCAAGATAAGGGCGGGGACCCCTATGGCTACACCTTC
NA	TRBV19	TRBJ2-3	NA	CASSPSGSTDTQYF	TGTGCCAGTAGTCCAAGCGGTAGCACAGATACGCAGTATTTT
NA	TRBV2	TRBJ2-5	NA	CASSAGQETQYF	TGTGCCAGCAGTGCAGGCCAAGAGACCCAGTACTTC
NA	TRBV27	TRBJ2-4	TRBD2	CASSLSGGGAKNIQYF	TGTGCCAGCAGTTTATCTGGCGGGGGAGCCAAAAACATTCAGTACTTC
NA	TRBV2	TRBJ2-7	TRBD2	CASSEREGGLASEQYF	TGTGCCAGCAGTGAGCGGGAGGGAGGTCTGGCCAGCGAGCAGTACTTC
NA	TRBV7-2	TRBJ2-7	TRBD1	CASSRDRTYYEQYF	TGTGCCAGCAGCCGGGACAGGACCTACTACGAGCAGTACTTC
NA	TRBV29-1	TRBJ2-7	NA	CSVEGLSYEQYF	TGCAGCGTTGAAGGGCTTTCCTACGAGCAGTACTTC
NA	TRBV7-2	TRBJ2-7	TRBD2	CASSLWGRAQSYEQYF	TGTGCCAGCAGCCTCTGGGGGAGGGCCCAGTCCTACGAGCAGTACTTC
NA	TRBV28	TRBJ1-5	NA	CASSFGARDSNYQPQHF	TGTGCCAGCAGTTTTGGGGCCAGGGACTCAAATTATCAGCCCCAGCATTTT
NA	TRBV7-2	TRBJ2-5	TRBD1	CASSGDRGPGETQYF	TGTGCCAGCAGCGGAGACAGGGGGCCGGGGGAGACCCAGTACTTC
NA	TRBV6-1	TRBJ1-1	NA	CASSDSGSTSIRAFF	TGTGCCAGCAGTGATAGCGGGTCAACCTCGATTCGAGCTTTCTTT
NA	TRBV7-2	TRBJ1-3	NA	CASSSRHPGNTIYF	TGTGCCAGCAGCTCGCGACACCCTGGAAACACCATATATTTT
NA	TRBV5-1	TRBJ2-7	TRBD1	CASSPGQGAYEQYF	TGCGCCAGCAGCCCGGGACAGGGGGCTTACGAGCAGTACTTC
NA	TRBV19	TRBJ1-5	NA	CASSDPYRNSNQPQHF	TGTGCCAGTAGTGACCCTTACAGGAATAGCAATCAGCCCCAGCATTTT
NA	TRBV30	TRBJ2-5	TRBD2	CAWSVPHASGQETQYF	TGTGCCTGGAGTGTACCCCACGCTAGCGGACAAGAGACCCAGTACTTC
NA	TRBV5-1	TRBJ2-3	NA	CASSRRAGITSTDTQYF	TGCGCCAGCAGCCGGCGGGCGGGCATTACTAGCACAGATACGCAGTATTTT
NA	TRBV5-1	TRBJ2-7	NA	CASSSRGPVPEQYF	TGCGCCAGCAGCTCTCGGGGTCCCGTCCCCGAGCAGTACTTC
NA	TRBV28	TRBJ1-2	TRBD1	CASRYTGGTNYGYTF	TGTGCCAGCAGATATACAGGGGGAACTAACTATGGCTACACCTTC
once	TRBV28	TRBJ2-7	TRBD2	CASSLGGRYYEQYF	TGTGCCAGCAGTCTGGGAGGGAGGTACTACGAGCAGTACTTC
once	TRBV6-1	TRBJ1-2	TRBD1	CASSRTGEDGYTF	TGTGCCAGCAGCCGGACAGGGGAAGATGGCTACACCTTC
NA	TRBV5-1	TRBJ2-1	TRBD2	CASSLGLAEYNEQFF	TGCGCCAGCAGCTTGGGACTAGCGGAGTACAATGAGCAGTTCTTC
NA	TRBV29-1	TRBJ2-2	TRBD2	CSGTSGYTGELFF	TGCAGCGGGACTAGCGGTTACACCGGGGAGCTGTTTTTT
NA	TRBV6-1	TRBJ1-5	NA	CASKGHRSNQPQHF	TGTGCCAGCAAAGGTCACAGGAGCAATCAGCCCCAGCATTTT
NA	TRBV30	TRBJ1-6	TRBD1	CAWTVGTGGNSPLHF	TGTGCCTGGACCGTGGGGACAGGGGGTAATTCACCCCTCCACTTT
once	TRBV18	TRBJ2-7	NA	CASSPIMAGEHEQYF	TGTGCCAGCTCACCGATTATGGCAGGGGAGCACGAGCAGTACTTC